This T cell receptor (beta chain) was recovered during a study of T cells in Graves' hyperthyroidism and ophthalmopathy. Clinical symptoms, serum thyroxine and TRAb, thyroid ultrasound and orbital computed tomography were used for the diagnoses. TCR beta CDR3 regions were amplified from RNA transcripts. TCR CDR3 underwent first-round RT-PCR with the HTBI primer set. A single record per CDR3 protein comes from TCRdb applying MiXCR to the multiplex PCR reads. The table has around 540,000 distinct CDR3 sequences, roughly 16% seen once. Regarding the study as a whole: Most thyroid-expanded clonotypes above 0.001 were also found in blood.

V was shortened by 5 bases and J by 6 bases, with 12 bases between the two germline ends. From germline, CDR1 is LGHNA and CDR2 YSLEER. This CDR3 comprises 13 residues. This clonotype showed up many times. Its antigen is unidentified. Material for sequencing was blood. The TCR sequence derives from a woman aged 25 to 39 with Graves' ophthalmopathy. V gene TRBV4-3 combines with J gene TRBJ2-3; perhaps TRBD1 as D (5 bases). The CDR3 here is CASSRSRADTQYF. DNA of the CDR3: TGCGCCAGCAGCAGAAGCAGGGCTGATACGCAGTATTTT.